These T cell receptor beta chains were read from a single sample in a study of naive and memory T cell subsets. TCRdb independently ran MiXCR on the UMI-ligation and nested PCR reads; one entry per CDR3 protein. The table lists 84,000 or so distinct CDR3 sequences, over 7% of them singletons. Sequenced input: central memory CD4+ T cells from blood. These receptors all stem from a human donor in good health. The CDR3 runs from the conserved cysteine through the conserved F or W. Fields, in order: clone size, V gene, J gene, CDR3 length, D gene, CDR3 protein, CDR3 DNA. The D gene is left open where the match is weak. Clone sizes are given selectively: once, few, many, or a class where the clone is expanded.

>few|TRBV6-1|TRBJ2-7|14|TRBD1
CASRDTGAPYEQYF
TGTGCCAGCAGAGACACAGGGGCCCCCTACGAGCAGTACTTC
>few|TRBV7-9|TRBJ1-4|16|.
CASSFAPGQGIQKLFF
TGTGCCAGCAGCTTCGCCCCCGGGCAGGGGATTCAAAAACTGTTTTTT
>many|TRBV20-1|TRBJ1-2|14|.
CSARGGKTKYGYTF
TGCAGTGCTAGAGGGGGCAAAACGAAGTATGGCTACACCTTC
>many|TRBV24-1|TRBJ1-1|14|.
CATSDLRGSAEAFF
TGTGCCACCAGTGATTTACGGGGATCAGCTGAAGCTTTCTTT
>few|TRBV6-2/TRBV6-3|TRBJ2-1|15|.
CASSQTGVFYNEQFF
TGTGCCAGCAGTCAAACAGGAGTCTTCTACAATGAGCAGTTCTTC
>.|TRBV7-6|TRBJ2-3|15|.
CASSHLRSGTDTQYF
TGTGCCAGCAGCCACCTCAGGAGTGGCACAGATACGCAGTATTTT
>.|TRBV12-3/TRBV12-4|TRBJ2-4|13|.
CASSLDALYIQYF
TGTGCCAGCAGTTTAGATGCCCTATACATTCAGTACTTC
>few|TRBV20-1|TRBJ1-1|14|.
CSARSQGRPTEAFF
TGCAGTGCTAGAAGTCAGGGGCGCCCCACTGAAGCTTTCTTT
>many|TRBV28|TRBJ1-1|14|.
CASRRLGHRTEAFF
TGTGCCAGCAGAAGGTTGGGACACAGGACTGAAGCTTTCTTT
>few|TRBV12-3/TRBV12-4|TRBJ1-2|13|.
CASSYGGLGGYTF
TGTGCCAGCAGTTACGGGGGGCTGGGTGGCTACACCTTC
>many|TRBV20-1|TRBJ2-3|14|.
CSAKYGGSTDTQYF
TGCAGTGCTAAATACGGCGGGAGCACAGATACGCAGTATTTT
>many|TRBV18|TRBJ1-1|13|.
CASSPQHGVWAFF
TGTGCCAGCTCACCGCAGCACGGTGTCTGGGCTTTCTTT
>many|TRBV28|TRBJ1-4|14|.
CASTPDATNEKLFF
TGTGCCAGCACCCCGGATGCAACTAATGAAAAACTGTTTTTT
>many|TRBV4-3|TRBJ1-6|16|TRBD1
CASSQARTGGNSPLHF
TGCGCCAGCAGCCAGGCGAGGACAGGGGGAAATTCACCCCTCCACTTT
>many|TRBV6-2/TRBV6-3|TRBJ2-3|16|TRBD2
CASSQPSGLASDTQYF
TGTGCCAGCAGTCAACCCTCGGGACTAGCGTCAGATACGCAGTATTTT
>.|TRBV4-2|TRBJ2-3|16|.
CASSQEGDKRGDTQYF
TGTGCCAGCAGCCAAGAGGGGGACAAGAGAGGAGATACGCAGTATTTT
>many|TRBV15|TRBJ2-1|15|TRBD2
CATSRQGTSGNEQFF
TGTGCCACCAGCAGACAAGGGACTAGCGGAAATGAGCAGTTCTTC
>many|TRBV6-2/TRBV6-3|TRBJ2-7|19|TRBD1
CASSYSSGTGDYLSYEQYF
TGTGCCAGCAGTTACTCGAGTGGGACAGGGGACTATCTCTCCTACGAGCAGTACTTC
>many|TRBV7-6|TRBJ2-1|15|.
CASSPRLDSDNEQFF
TGTGCCAGCAGCCCAAGACTAGACTCCGACAATGAGCAGTTCTTC
>many|TRBV3-1|TRBJ1-1|15|TRBD1
CASSHRQGASTEAFF
TGTGCCAGCAGCCACAGACAGGGGGCGAGCACTGAAGCTTTCTTT